Given below is one T cell receptor (beta chain) in context. Its antigen is unidentified. This entry comes from a study of CD8+ T cells in alopecia areata. Study observations and caveats: Affected lesional scalp, above all in alopecia totalis/universalis, was more clonal than normal scalp. Besides other cells, scalp samples also yield sequences of resident alphabeta T cells from normal skin.

With 1 base clipped from V and 5 bases from J, the junction kept 7 bases outside the gene matches. This CDR3 contains 15 residues. CDR1 LNHNV and CDR2 YYDKDF come from the germline V gene (reference sequence). Isolated RNA was reverse transcribed into cDNA used as the sequencing template. Produced via immunoSEQ multiplex PCR; TCRdb's table is partial and in-frame only. The sample carries 100,000 to 120,000 clones, under 60% recorded once. Sequencing was carried out using NKG2D-low CD8+ T cells sorted from blood. This clonotype originated in a human donor with alopecia areata. This sequence joins TRBV15 and TRBJ2-7, with 8 nucleotides matching TRBD2. CDR3 nucleotides: TGTGCCACCAGCAGAGGCGGGGGGCCCGGGAACGAGCAGTACTTC. The encoded protein is CATSRGGGPGNEQYF.